Shown below are 9 T cell receptor beta chains from a single sample sequenced in a study of T cell responses to AZD1222 COVID-19 vaccine. The data were produced by immunoSEQ multiplex PCR, yet TCRdb's version contains in-frame clones alone and is incomplete. The data show over 150,000 clones, 85% to 90% seen once. This material consisted of peripheral blood, taken on day 0 of AZD1222 vaccination. These receptors all stem from an adult in good health.

V is TRBV4-2 and J is TRBJ1-6; 7 bases align to TRBD1. In germline, CDR1 is LGHNA, CDR2 YNFKEQ. The CDR3 runs to 15 residues. V lost 4 bases to trimming and J lost 7 bases; unmatched junction nucleotides: 7. This CDR3 is CASSPEGAENSPLHF. The CDR3, as DNA: TGTGCCAGCAGCCCCGAGGGGGCTGAGAATTCACCCCTCCACTTT.

This chain joins TRBV28 and TRBJ2-7, with TRBD1 matching 9 bases. This CDR3 is 16 amino acids long. In germline, CDR1 is MDHEN, CDR2 SYDVKM. Losses at the gene ends were 5 bases for V and 4 bases for J; bases not matched to a gene: 12. The CDR3 protein is CASSPWGQGGGYEQYF. CDR3 nucleotide sequence: TGTGCCAGCAGTCCCTGGGGACAGGGAGGGGGATACGAGCAGTACTTC.

J is TRBJ1-1 and V is TRBV19; 7 bases are shared with TRBD1. The length of the CDR3 is 15 residues. J lost 1 base, V lost 4 bases, and 6 bases had no gene match. Germline V gene lookup returns CDR1 LNHDA and CDR2 SQIVND (reference sequence). In DNA, the CDR3 is TGTGCCAGTAGTACCCGGACAGGAAAGAACACTGAAGCTTTCTTT. It codes for CASSTRTGKNTEAFF.

The chain is built from TRBV7-2 and TRBJ2-7; the match to TRBD2 covers 9 bases. CDR3 length: 14 residues. V was clipped by 8 bases and J by 2 bases; unmatched bases: 7. Germline-derived CDR1 and CDR2 are SGHTA and FQGNSA. CDR3 coding DNA: TGTGCCAGCCAAGCTAGCGGGACTACCTACGAGCAGTACTTC. Translating it yields CASQASGTTYEQYF.

The chain links TRBV27 to TRBJ2-2, with D possibly being TRBD2 (5 bases). V was shortened by 0 bases and J by 6 bases, with 11 bases between the two germline ends. The CDR3 covers 15 residues. Germline V gene sequence: CDR1 MNHEY, CDR2 SMNVEV (reference sequence). The CDR3 protein is CASSLSTRISGELFF. In DNA, the CDR3 is TGTGCCAGCAGTTTATCAACTAGGATTTCCGGGGAGCTGTTTTTT.

V usage is TRBV7-2 and J usage is TRBJ1-2; 7 bases line up with TRBD1. Trimming cost V 4 bases and J 2 bases; bases outside gene matches: 7. The length of the CDR3 is 15 residues. Germline CDR1 is SGHTA and CDR2 is FQGNSA. CDR3 loop: CASSSHRGGNYGYTF. CDR3 nucleotide sequence: TGTGCCAGCAGCTCCCACAGGGGAGGGAACTATGGCTACACCTTC. Full variable domain (rest looked up from reference TRBV7-2 and TRBJ1-2): GAGVSQSPSNKVTEKGKDVELRCDPISGHTALYWYRQSLGQGLEFLIYFQGNSAPDKSGLPSDRFSAERTGGSVSTLTIQRTQQEDSAVYLCASSSHRGGNYGYTFGSGTRLTVV.

Details on this clone: The germline gene is not matched at one end of the junction; a read error may be the cause. J is TRBJ1-2 and V is TRBV20-1, with 9 bases fitting TRBD1. The CDR3 covers 11 residues. CDR1 is DFQATT, CDR2 SNEGSKA, per germline (reference sequence). The CDR3 DNA reads as TGCAGCGCTACAGGGGGCTTTGGCTACACCTTC. Amino acid sequence: CSATGGFGYTF.

This sequence joins TRBV5-4 and TRBJ2-7, with TRBD1 identical over 10 bases. The CDR3 loop spans 13 amino acids. The V segment lost 3 bases and the J segment 3 bases; nucleotides outside the gene matches: 0. Germline V lookup: CDR1 SGHNT, CDR2 YYREEE (reference sequence). This CDR3 reads CASSWDRGYEQYF. In DNA form, the CDR3 reads TGTGCCAGCAGCTGGGACAGGGGCTACGAGCAGTACTTC.

The chain couples TRBV29-1 to TRBJ2-3; D remains unclear. CDR3 length: 14 residues. Trimming pared 1 base from V and 0 bases from J, leaving 8 bases between. Germline V CDR1 and CDR2: SQVTM, ANQGSEA. The CDR3 DNA is TGCAGCGTTGAAGGGACCCCTAGCACAGATACGCAGTATTTT. Translated: CSVEGTPSTDTQYF.